The rows below give T cell receptor beta chains drawn from one sample of a study of blood T cell repertoires in COVID-19. Repertoires were generated with immunoSEQ multiplex PCR, while TCRdb's copy carries only in-frame clones and drops some. Among 83,000 or so clones listed, around nine tenths were seen once. Material for sequencing was peripheral blood. Receptors originate from an elderly man with active or convalescent COVID-19. Both conserved end residues are part of each CDR3. A D gene is named only where the DNA matches it firmly. Size is omitted from some rows. Given values are once, few, many or a class for expanded clones.

v_gene	j_gene	d_gene	abundance	CDR3aa	CDR3nt
TRBV28	TRBJ1-2	.	.	CATSPGTGSLLYGCTF	.
TRBV7-2	TRBJ2-1	.	.	CASSTTGTNYNEQFF	TGTGCCAGCAGCACTACCGGGACAAACTACAATGAGCAGTTCTTC
TRBV2	TRBJ1-5	.	.	CASSREWGLYQPQHF	TGTGCCAGCAGTAGGGAGTGGGGATTATATCAGCCCCAGCATTTT
TRBV9	TRBJ1-1	.	.	CASRSRNAEAFF	TGTGCCAGCAGGTCTAGGAACGCTGAAGCTTTCTTT
TRBV29-1	TRBJ1-3	TRBD1	few	CSVSPDRAGNTIYF	TGCAGCGTTAGTCCAGACAGGGCTGGAAACACCATATATTTT
TRBV11-2	TRBJ1-2	TRBD1	.	CASSRPGTASYGYTF	TGTGCCAGCAGCCGTCCCGGGACAGCCAGCTATGGCTACACCTTC
TRBV2	TRBJ2-6	TRBD1	.	CASSGDSRFASGANVLTF	TGTGCCAGCAGTGGGGACAGTAGATTTGCTTCTGGGGCCAACGTCCTGACTTTC
TRBV2	TRBJ2-1	TRBD1	.	CASSPDRGGYNEQFF	TGTGCCAGCAGCCCCGACAGGGGAGGCTACAATGAGCAGTTCTTC
TRBV20-1	TRBJ2-4	TRBD1	.	CSARTGLIQYF	TGCAGTGCGAGGACAGGCCTCATTCAGTACTTC
TRBV27	TRBJ1-2	TRBD1	.	CASTTWGTGGGYTF	TGTGCCAGCACCACGTGGGGGACAGGGGGGGGCTACACCTTC
TRBV6-5	TRBJ2-1	TRBD2	.	CASSYSRASGLVEQFF	TGTGCCAGCAGTTACTCGAGAGCTAGCGGGCTCGTTGAGCAGTTCTTC
TRBV29-1	TRBJ2-3	TRBD2	.	CSARGGSGDTQYF	TGCAGCGCCCGCGGGGGTTCTGGAGATACGCAGTATTTT
TRBV5-1	TRBJ2-1	.	.	CASSLGYPTYNEQFF	TGCGCCAGCAGCTTGGGCTACCCGACCTACAATGAGCAGTTCTTC
TRBV5-1	TRBJ1-1	.	once	CASSLRRGNTEAFF	TGCGCCAGCAGCTTACGTAGAGGGAACACTGAAGCTTTCTTT
TRBV9	TRBJ2-2	.	.	CASSRTGTNTGELFF	TGTGCCAGCTCACGAACGGGGACGAACACCGGGGAGCTGTTTTTT
TRBV7-2	TRBJ1-2	.	.	CASSLEAGYTF	TGTGCCAGCAGCTTGGAGGCAGGCTACACCTTC
TRBV10-1	TRBJ2-1	TRBD2	.	CASSLTRDYHNEQFF	TGCGCCAGCAGCTTGACCCGGGACTACCACAATGAGCAGTTCTTC